The 22 T cell receptor beta chains presented below share a single source sample, sequenced in a study of shared clonotypes between healthy human individuals (dated by TCRdb to 2020 to 2021). The library was made by the immunoSEQ multiplex PCR assay. Not all clones reach the TCRdb copy of this immuneACCESS table, which keeps in-frame sequences only. Checked studies attribute under half of the gap to unresolved V genes and leave the rest unexplained. For this sample the table gives under 2,500,000 clones, of which approximately 95% were detected only once. The leading ten clones occupy 0.13% of the sample. Sequenced input: naive CD4+ T cells sorted from blood. Explained via the paper, the cell subset or site label denotes: CD45RA+ positively selected. Receptors were obtained from a young man in good health.

Details on this clone: Its ends do not fully match the called genes, so a read error is possible. The rearrangement uses TRBV2 and TRBJ1-1; the D is unclear. Germline V gene data show CDR1 as SNHLY and CDR2 as FYNNEI. There are 14 residues in the CDR3. The CDR3 sequence is CASSDPQYSGVFLF. CDR3 coding DNA: TGTGCCAGCAGTGATCCCCAGTACTCTGGGGTTTTCCTCTTT.

On this clone: Other DNA sequences of this sample code for an identical CDR3. The chain combines TRBV30 with TRBJ2-7; weak D call: TRBD1 (5 bases). CDR3 length equals 13 residues. Between the trimmed V and J ends, which lost 0 bases and 2 bases, there was a span of 8 bases. Germline V CDR1 and CDR2: GTSNPN, SVGIG (reference sequence). This chain's CDR3 is CAWSVQGPYEQYF. Here the CDR3 DNA reads TGTGCCTGGAGTGTTCAGGGTCCCTACGAGCAGTACTTC.

The J gene is TRBJ2-1, the V gene TRBV25-1, with 9 bases that match TRBD2. The CDR3 has 15 amino acids. In germline, CDR1 is MGHDK, CDR2 SYGVNS. The V and J ends lost 5 bases and 8 bases, in that order; junction bases with no gene match: 10. The CDR3 sequence is CASSPSSGRFHEQFF. The CDR3 bases are TGTGCCAGCAGTCCTTCGAGCGGGAGGTTCCATGAGCAGTTCTTC.

This chain uses TRBV7-2 with TRBJ2-7, with D possibly being TRBD1 or TRBD2 (5 bases each). This CDR3 has 15 residues. V was shortened by 5 bases and J by 4 bases, with 18 bases between the two germline ends. Germline V lookup: CDR1 SGHTA, CDR2 FQGNSA. This chain's CDR3 is CASSRGPGPVYEQYF. The DNA of the CDR3 is TGTGCCAGCAGCCGAGGTCCGGGGCCTGTTTACGAGCAGTACTTC.

The J gene is TRBJ2-5, the V gene TRBV10-3; 10 bases are shared with TRBD2. Trimming cost V 11 bases and J 4 bases; bases outside gene matches: 10. CDR3 size: 14 residues. Germline loops: CDR1 ENHRY, CDR2 SYGVKD. CDR3: CAASPTSGIETQYF. The CDR3 DNA sequence: TGTGCCGCAAGTCCCACTAGCGGGATAGAGACCCAGTACTTC.

This chain connects TRBV6-1 to TRBJ1-4, with D unclear. With 6 bases removed from V and 7 bases from J, the gap between germline ends came to 9 bases. This CDR3 is built from 12 residues. CDR1 and CDR2 (germline): MNHNS, SASEGT. DNA of the CDR3: TGTGCCAGCAGCGATCCAGTTGAAAAACTGTTTTTT. It specifies CASSDPVEKLFF.

The chain recombines TRBV5-6 with TRBJ2-7; the match to TRBD2 covers 7 bases. The trim removed 3 bases at V and 9 bases at J, leaving 18 bases unmatched. The CDR3 is 16 amino acids. CDR1 is SGHDT, CDR2 YYEEEE, per germline. CDR3 nucleotides: TGTGCCAGCAGCTCGTTTGGTAAGGGAGGGCCTACGTCGCAGTACTTC. It encodes CASSSFGKGGPTSQYF. Supplemented by reference TRBV5-6 and TRBJ2-7, the full variable domain reads DAGVTQSPTHLIKTRGQQVTLRCSPKSGHDTVSWYQQALGQGPQFIFQYYEEEERQRGNFPDRFSGHQFPNYSSELNVNALLLGDSALYLCASSSFGKGGPTSQYFGPGTRLTVT.

This chain links TRBV4-3 with TRBJ2-2; 9 bases are shared with TRBD2. Germline V gives CDR1 LGHNA, CDR2 YSLEER. The J segment lost 6 bases and the V segment lost 2 bases, leaving 10 bases of the junction unmatched. This CDR3 has 17 residues. The CDR3 reads CASSQLGLSGRSGELFF. The DNA for the CDR3 is TGCGCCAGCAGCCAACTAGGACTTAGCGGGAGATCCGGGGAGCTGTTTTTT.

V and J are TRBV19 and TRBJ2-7; a possible D gene is TRBD1 (6 bases). Germline CDR1 and CDR2: LNHDA and SQIVND (reference sequence). The CDR3 extends over 15 amino acids. V lost 3 bases and J 3 bases, leaving 15 bases between the germline ends. CDR3 bases: TGTGCCAGTAGTATCTCTCCAGGGGCATACTACGAGCAGTACTTC. Protein sequence: CASSISPGAYYEQYF.

Remarks on this clone: Other DNA sequences of this sample code for an identical CDR3. V gene TRBV9 combines with J gene TRBJ1-1, with 8 bases that match TRBD1. There are 14 residues in the CDR3. Germline CDR1 SGDLS, CDR2 YYNGEE. V shed 0 bases, J shed 5 bases, and the junction held 3 bases outside the gene matches. DNA for the CDR3: TGTGCCAGCAGCGTAGGCAGGGGGCGGACTGAAGCTTTCTTT. The encoded protein is CASSVGRGRTEAFF.

The chain joins TRBV5-4 to TRBJ1-1; D might be TRBD1 (6 bases). The CDR3 consists of 15 residues. The ends were cut back, 0 bases at V and 4 bases at J, with 13 bases in the middle. Germline CDR1 reads SGHNT; CDR2 reads YYREEE (reference sequence). The CDR3, as DNA: TGTGCCAGCAGCTTGGATACTCAGGGGAGCACTGAAGCTTTCTTT. As protein: CASSLDTQGSTEAFF.

The gene calls are TRBV30 and TRBJ1-2; 8 bases map to TRBD1. In germline, CDR1 is GTSNPN, CDR2 SVGIG (reference sequence). This CDR3 comprises 14 residues. V was pared by 2 bases and J by 8 bases, with 10 bases of the junction left unmatched. The CDR3 coding sequence is TGTGCCTGGAGTCCCGGACGACAGGGGAGAGGCTACACCTTC. Translation gives CAWSPGRQGRGYTF. The variable domain in full, completed from reference TRBV30 and TRBJ1-2, reads SQTIHQWPATLVQPVGSPLSLECTVEGTSNPNLYWYRQAAGRGLQLLFYSVGIGQISSEVPQNLSASRPQDRQFILSSKKLLLSDSGFYLCAWSPGRQGRGYTFGSGTRLTVV.

The genes are TRBV7-9 and TRBJ1-3; TRBD1 is a possible D gene (6 bases). Looked up from germline, CDR1 is SEHNR and CDR2 is FQNEAQ (reference sequence). V was trimmed by 6 bases and J by 4 bases, leaving 13 bases between them. The CDR3 extends over 14 amino acids. CDR3 DNA sequence: TGTGCCAGCAGTGGCAGGGGTGCAGGAAACACCATATATTTT. It codes for CASSGRGAGNTIYF. The full variable domain, rest sourced from reference TRBV7-9 and TRBJ1-3, is DTGVSQNPRHKITKRGQNVTFRCDPISEHNRLYWYRQTLGQGPEFLTYFQNEAQLEKSRLLSDRFSAERPKGSFSTLEIQRTEQGDSAMYLCASSGRGAGNTIYFGEGSWLTVV.

The chain joins TRBV5-1 to TRBJ2-7; perhaps TRBD2 as D (6 bases). Trimming pared 4 bases from V and 2 bases from J, leaving 10 bases between. The CDR3 totals 13 residues. In germline, CDR1 is SGHRS, CDR2 YFSETQ. The CDR3 protein is CASSTPGAYEQYF. In DNA, the CDR3 is TGCGCCAGCAGCACACCGGGAGCCTACGAGCAGTACTTC.

The chain uses TRBV30 and TRBJ1-5; the match to TRBD1 covers 8 bases. The junction had 7 bases not matched to a gene; V was cut back by 2 bases and J by 4 bases. Germline CDR1 reads GTSNPN; CDR2 reads SVGIG (reference sequence). There are 15 residues in the CDR3. CDR3 nucleotides: TGTGCCTGGAGTTCACAGGGGGATCAAAATCAGCCCCAGCATTTT. Its protein is CAWSSQGDQNQPQHF.

This chain uses TRBV25-1 with TRBJ1-4; 9 positions match TRBD1. This CDR3 comprises 14 residues. Trimming removed 6 bases from V and 7 bases from J; junction bases left unmatched: 6. Germline values: CDR1 MGHDK, CDR2 SYGVNS. The CDR3 DNA reads as TGTGCCAGCAGGGAGGGACAGGGAGGTGAAAAACTGTTTTTT. Amino acids: CASREGQGGEKLFF.

A few counts support this clone. V and J are TRBV5-1 and TRBJ2-7; D is unclear. Germline loops: CDR1 SGHRS, CDR2 YFSETQ. Trimming left V 2 bases short and J 6 bases short, with 12 bases between. The CDR3 has 13 residues. This chain's CDR3 is CASSFQLEGEQYF. CDR3 bases: TGCGCCAGCAGCTTCCAACTGGAAGGCGAGCAGTACTTC.

As to this clone: Other DNA variants within this sample encode the same CDR3. V usage is TRBV4-3 and J usage is TRBJ2-7, with 8 bases lining up with TRBD1. The germline CDR1 and CDR2 sequences are LGHNA and YSLEER. The CDR3 totals 15 residues. V shed 3 bases and J 2 bases; nucleotides not matched to a gene: 6. This CDR3 is CASSQENRGAYEQYF. Here the CDR3 DNA reads TGCGCCAGCAGCCAGGAAAACAGGGGGGCCTACGAGCAGTACTTC.

The V call is TRBV28, the J call TRBJ2-7; 7 bases align to TRBD1. Germline V gene sequence: CDR1 MDHEN, CDR2 SYDVKM. The CDR3 runs to 12 residues. V dropped 4 bases and J dropped 6; count of bases not matched to a gene: 3. The CDR3 coding sequence is TGTGCCAGCAGTTCCACAGGGGTCGAGCAGTACTTC. Translation: CASSSTGVEQYF.

In the case of this clone: This sample also contains other DNA sequences that code for the same CDR3. This chain joins TRBV7-2 and TRBJ2-1; 12 bases line up with TRBD2. J was trimmed by 7 bases and V by 4 bases; bases with no gene match: 5. Germline lookup yields CDR1 SGHTA and CDR2 FQGNSA. The CDR3 has 15 amino acids. CDR3 coding DNA: TGTGCCAGCAGCTCCGGACTAGCGGGGTATAATGAGCAGTTCTTC. Residues: CASSSGLAGYNEQFF.

Comments on this clone: One end of the junction fails to match germline, which may point to a read error. This chain links TRBV28 with TRBJ1-3; D not certain. This CDR3 contains 11 residues. The germline V gene has CDR1 MDHEN and CDR2 SYDVKM. DNA of the CDR3: TGTGCCAGCAGCCAAAAGGGATGGATCGGATTT. Protein product: CASSQKGWIGF. The entire variable domain, with the rest obtained from reference TRBV28 and TRBJ1-3, is as follows: DVKVTQSSRYLVKRTGEKVFLECVQDMDHENMFWYRQDPGLGLRLIYFSYDVKMKEKGDIPEGYSVSREKKERFSLILESASTNQTSMYLCASSQKGWIGFGEGSWLTVV.

This CDR3 reads CASSERGGRETTGELFF. Here the CDR3 DNA reads TGTGCCAGCAGCGAGAGGGGCGGGAGAGAAACCACCGGGGAGCTGTTTTTT. The chain carries TRBV9 and TRBJ2-2; TRBD2 matches at 7 bases. The V segment lost 3 bases and the J segment 4 bases; nucleotides outside the gene matches: 12. The CDR3 length is 17 residues. Germline loops: CDR1 SGDLS, CDR2 YYNGEE. Full variable domain (outside the CDR3, taken from reference TRBV9 and TRBJ2-2): DSGVTQTPKHLITATGQRVTLRCSPRSGDLSVYWYQQSLDQGLQFLIQYYNGEERAKGNILERFSAQQFPDLHSELNLSSLELGDSALYFCASSERGGRETTGELFFGEGSRLTVL.